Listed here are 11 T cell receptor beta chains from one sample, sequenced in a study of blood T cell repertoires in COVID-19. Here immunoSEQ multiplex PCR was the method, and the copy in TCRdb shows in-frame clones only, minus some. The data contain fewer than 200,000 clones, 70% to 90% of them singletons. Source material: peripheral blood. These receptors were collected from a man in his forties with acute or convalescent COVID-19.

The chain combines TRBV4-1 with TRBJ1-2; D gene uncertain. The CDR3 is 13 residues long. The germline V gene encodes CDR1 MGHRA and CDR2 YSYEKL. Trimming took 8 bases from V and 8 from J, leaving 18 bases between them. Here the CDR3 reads CASWSRAGGGYTF. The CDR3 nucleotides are TGCGCCAGCTGGAGTAGGGCTGGAGGAGGCTACACCTTC.

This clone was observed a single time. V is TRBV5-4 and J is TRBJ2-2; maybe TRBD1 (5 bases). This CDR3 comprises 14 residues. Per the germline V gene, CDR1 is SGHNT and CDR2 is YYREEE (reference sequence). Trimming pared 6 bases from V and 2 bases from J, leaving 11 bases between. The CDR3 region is CASTLGENTGELFF. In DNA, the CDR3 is TGTGCCAGCACCCTAGGGGAAAACACCGGGGAGCTGTTTTTT.

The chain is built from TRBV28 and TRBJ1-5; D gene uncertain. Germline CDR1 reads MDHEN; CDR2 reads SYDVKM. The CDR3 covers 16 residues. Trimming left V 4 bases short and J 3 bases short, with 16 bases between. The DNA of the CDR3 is TGTGCCAGCAGTTCCGGGGTGATATCATACAATCAGCCCCAGCATTTT. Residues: CASSSGVISYNQPQHF.

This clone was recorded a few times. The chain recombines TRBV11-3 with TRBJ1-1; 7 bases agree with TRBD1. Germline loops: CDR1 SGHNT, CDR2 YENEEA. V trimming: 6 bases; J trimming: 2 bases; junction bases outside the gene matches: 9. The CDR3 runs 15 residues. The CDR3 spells CASSPKGTANTEAFF. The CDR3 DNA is TGTGCCAGCAGTCCCAAAGGGACAGCTAACACTGAAGCTTTCTTT.

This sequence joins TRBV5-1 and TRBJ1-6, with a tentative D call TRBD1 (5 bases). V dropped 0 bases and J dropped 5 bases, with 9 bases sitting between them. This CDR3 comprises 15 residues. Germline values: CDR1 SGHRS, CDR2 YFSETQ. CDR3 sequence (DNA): TGCGCCAGCAGCTTGGCAGGGTCGGATAATTCACCCCTCCACTTT. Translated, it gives CASSLAGSDNSPLHF.

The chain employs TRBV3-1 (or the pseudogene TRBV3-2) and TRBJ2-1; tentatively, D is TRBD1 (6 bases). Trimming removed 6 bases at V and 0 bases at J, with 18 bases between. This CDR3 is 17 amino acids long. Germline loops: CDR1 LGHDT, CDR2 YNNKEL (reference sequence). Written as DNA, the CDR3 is TGTGCCAGCAGTCTACGACCCGGACAGAGCTCCTACAATGAGCAGTTCTTC. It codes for CASSLRPGQSSYNEQFF.

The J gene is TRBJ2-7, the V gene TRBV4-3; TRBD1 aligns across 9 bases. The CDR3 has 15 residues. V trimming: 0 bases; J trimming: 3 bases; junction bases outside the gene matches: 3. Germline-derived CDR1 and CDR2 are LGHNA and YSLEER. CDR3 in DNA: TGCGCCAGCAGCCAAGATCCGGGACAGGGCTACGAGCAGTACTTC. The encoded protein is CASSQDPGQGYEQYF.

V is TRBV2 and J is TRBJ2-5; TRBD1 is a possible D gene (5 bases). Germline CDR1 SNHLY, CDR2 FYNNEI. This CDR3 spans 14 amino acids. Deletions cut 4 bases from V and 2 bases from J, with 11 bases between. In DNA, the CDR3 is TGTGCCAGCAGTGGTAGGGGATCTCAAGAGACCCAGTACTTC. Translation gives CASSGRGSQETQYF.

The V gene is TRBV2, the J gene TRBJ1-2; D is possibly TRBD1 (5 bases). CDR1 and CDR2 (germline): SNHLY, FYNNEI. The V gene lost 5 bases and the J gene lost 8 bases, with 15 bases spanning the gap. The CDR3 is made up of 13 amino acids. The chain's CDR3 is CASSSLQGNGYTF. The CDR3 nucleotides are TGTGCCAGCAGTTCGCTTCAGGGAAACGGCTACACCTTC.

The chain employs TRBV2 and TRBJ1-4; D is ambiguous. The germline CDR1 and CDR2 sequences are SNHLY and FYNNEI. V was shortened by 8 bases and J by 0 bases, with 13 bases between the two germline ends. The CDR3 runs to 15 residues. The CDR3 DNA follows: TGTGCCAGCGTCCTCGCCCAGGCAACTAATGAAAAACTGTTTTTT. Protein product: CASVLAQATNEKLFF.

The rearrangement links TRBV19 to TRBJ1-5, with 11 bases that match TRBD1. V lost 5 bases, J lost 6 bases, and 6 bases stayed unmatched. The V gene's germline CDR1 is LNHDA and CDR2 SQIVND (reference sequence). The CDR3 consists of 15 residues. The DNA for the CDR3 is TGTGCCAGTAGTCCCCGGACAGGGGGCGTTCAGCCCCAGCATTTT. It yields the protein CASSPRTGGVQPQHF.